This entry lists 11 T cell receptor beta chains sequenced from one sample in a study of OX40 agonist ivuxolimab in advanced cancers. Clones were sequenced by immunoSEQ multiplex PCR, and TCRdb holds only the in-frame ones, with some missing. Here the sample spans about 64,000 clones, roughly nine tenths being singletons. This material consisted of CD4+ or CD8+ T cells sorted from blood, taken in a trial of the OX40 agonist ivuxolimab. The receptor source for this set is an adult with an advanced solid tumor such as melanoma, head and neck, liver or kidney cancer.

V gene TRBV30 combines with J gene TRBJ1-2; D not certain. Trimming took off 0 bases at V and 8 bases at J, with 10 bases between the two ends. The V gene's germline CDR1 is GTSNPN and CDR2 SVGIG (reference sequence). The CDR3 is 12 amino acids. CDR3 sequence (DNA): TGTGCCTGGAGTGTATTGGTGGACGGCTACACCTTC. Its protein is CAWSVLVDGYTF.

This chain uses TRBV19 with TRBJ2-6; D uncertain. Per the germline V gene, CDR1 is LNHDA and CDR2 is SQIVND (reference sequence). V was shortened by 3 bases and J by 1 base, with 10 bases between the two germline ends. CDR3 length: 16 amino acids. CDR3 in DNA: TGTGCCAGTAGTATGACGGTTTCGTCTGGGGCCAACGTCCTGACTTTC. As protein: CASSMTVSSGANVLTF.

This clone appeared a single time. The rearrangement uses TRBV28 and TRBJ1-5; D gene uncertain. The CDR3 sequence is 15 residues long. Germline V gene lookup returns CDR1 MDHEN and CDR2 SYDVKM. Trimming pared 3 bases from V and 7 bases from J, leaving 16 bases between. For the CDR3, the DNA is TGTGCCAGCAGTTTTGGAGGAGGGTCACGGCAGCCCCAGCATTTT. Protein product: CASSFGGGSRQPQHF.

This clone was picked up a small number of times. The sample carries other DNA sequences with the same CDR3. The rearrangement joins TRBV6-5 to TRBJ1-5; D call uncertain. Deletions cut 0 bases from V and 1 base from J, with 4 bases between. The CDR3 totals 14 residues. Germline V lookup: CDR1 MNHEY, CDR2 SVGAGI. As DNA, the CDR3 is TGTGCCAGCAGTTACTCCGGGAGCAATCAGCCCCAGCATTTT. It translates to CASSYSGSNQPQHF.

This chain connects TRBV28 to TRBJ2-7; D is ambiguous. The germline gives CDR1 MDHEN, CDR2 SYDVKM. CDR3 size: 12 residues. The ends were cut back, 6 bases at V and 4 bases at J, with 10 bases in the middle. DNA for the CDR3: TGTGCCAGCAGCCGGGCCCATTACGAGCAGTACTTC. Its protein product is CASSRAHYEQYF.

The chain employs TRBV28 and TRBJ2-5; no clear D. The CDR3 has 14 amino acids. The V end was cut by 6 bases, the J end by 1 base, with 12 bases between. Germline V lookup: CDR1 MDHEN, CDR2 SYDVKM. CDR3 region: CASSSANRQETQYF. The CDR3 coding sequence is TGTGCCAGCAGCTCCGCGAATCGCCAAGAGACCCAGTACTTC.

This chain links TRBV5-1 with TRBJ1-5; D is uncertain. This CDR3 has 13 amino acids. V lost 0 bases to trimming and J lost 3 bases, with 4 bases between them. Germline-derived CDR1 and CDR2 are SGHRS and YFSETQ. The DNA for the CDR3 is TGCGCCAGCAGCTTGGGGGACAATCAGCCCCAGCATTTT. Its translation is CASSLGDNQPQHF.

CDR3 DNA: TGTGCCAGTAGTCAAACAAGATCGGGCACCGGGGAGCTGTTTTTT. This gives the protein CASSQTRSGTGELFF. The V gene is TRBV19, the J gene TRBJ2-2; D is unresolved. The CDR3 sequence is 15 residues long. With 5 bases removed from V and 4 bases from J, the gap between germline ends came to 14 bases. CDR1 is LNHDA and CDR2 is SQIVND in the germline V gene (reference sequence). Together with reference TRBV19 and TRBJ2-2, the CDR3 gives the full variable domain: DGGITQSPKYLFRKEGQNVTLSCEQNLNHDAMYWYRQDPGQGLRLIYYSQIVNDFQKGDIAEGYSVSREKKESFPLTVTSAQKNPTAFYLCASSQTRSGTGELFFGEGSRLTVL.

The V gene is TRBV30, the J gene TRBJ2-2; D uncertain. Germline V CDR1 and CDR2: GTSNPN, SVGIG (reference sequence). The V end was cut by 2 bases, the J end by 6 bases, with 10 bases between. The CDR3 runs 13 residues. The CDR3, as DNA: TGTGCCTGGAGTCGCGACCGCTCCGGGGAGCTGTTTTTT. Amino acids: CAWSRDRSGELFF.

The chain links TRBV28 to TRBJ2-4; D gene uncertain. V was clipped by 1 base and J by 12 bases, with 10 bases between them. The CDR3 totals 12 residues. Germline values: CDR1 MDHEN, CDR2 SYDVKM. The CDR3 DNA is TGTGCCAGCAGTTTATCTGATGGGAATCAGTACTTC. As protein: CASSLSDGNQYF.

The chain is built from TRBV30 and TRBJ1-5; D may be TRBD1 (5 bases). Germline V gene sequence: CDR1 GTSNPN, CDR2 SVGIG (reference sequence). Trimming stripped 3 bases from V and 3 bases from J, with 9 bases between. CDR3 length equals 13 residues. The CDR3 region has the DNA TGTGCCTGGAGCGGACACTTCAATCAGCCCCAGCATTTT. It codes for CAWSGHFNQPQHF. Filled out from reference TRBV30 and TRBJ1-5, the complete variable domain reads SQTIHQWPATLVQPVGSPLSLECTVEGTSNPNLYWYRQAAGRGLQLLFYSVGIGQISSEVPQNLSASRPQDRQFILSSKKLLLSDSGFYLCAWSGHFNQPQHFGDGTRLSIL.